This entry features one TCR beta chain sequence. What it binds is not known. This CDR3 spans 14 amino acids. V shed 4 bases and J shed 9 bases, with 18 bases lying between them. The germline V gene has CDR1 MNHEY and CDR2 SMNVEV (reference sequence). These data belong to a study of T cell responses to AZD1222 COVID-19 vaccine. Study-level information: Pooling covered second doses at about 4 or about 12 weeks.

TCRdb keeps only in-frame clones here, not all; method: immunoSEQ multiplex PCR. Here the sample spans around 100,000 clones, around nine tenths being singletons. Overall study results and limits: Distributed over spike, vaccine-associated CD4 TCRs predominated at 160-218 and 743-854. Among spike-specific TCRs, nearly half reportedly target unmutated variant regions. Among those given AZD1222, only five or six were seropositive at baseline.

The sequence was obtained from an adult in good health. The genes are TRBV27 and TRBJ1-2; tentative D call: TRBD1 (5 bases). The material was peripheral blood, obtained on day 0 of AZD1222 vaccination. The CDR3 spells CASSSTDGTLRYTF. The CDR3 bases are TGTGCCAGCAGTTCCACGGACGGGACTCTCCGCTACACCTTC.